Following are 20 T cell receptor beta chains from one sample sequenced in a study of Ad26.COV2.S vaccination and SARS-CoV-2 variants. Sequenced by immunoSEQ multiplex PCR; TCRdb stores in-frame clones only, minus some. The sample yields 350,000 to 450,000 clones, approximately 81% seen once. Treatment in this sample: some 20 received Ad26.COV2.S at low or high dose, single or two shots; five or six received placebo; per-sample allocation not given. At day 63 after the first vaccine or placebo injection, samples were drawn. Specimen: peripheral blood, collected in a trial of Ad26.COV2.S vaccine versus placebo. These receptors originate from a person between 18 and 60 years old who received the Ad26.COV2.S COVID-19 vaccine or a placebo.

The chain employs TRBV5-1 and TRBJ2-1, with 7 positions matching TRBD2. Germline CDR1 is SGHRS and CDR2 is YFSETQ. Losses at the gene ends were 0 bases for V and 12 bases for J; bases not matched to a gene: 15. The CDR3 has 16 residues. DNA for the CDR3: TGCGCCAGCAGCTTGGAGAGCGGGACCCAATATTCACGGCAGTTCTTC. This sequence encodes CASSLESGTQYSRQFF.

The chain combines TRBV6-5 with TRBJ1-2; D is ambiguous. Trimming took off 2 bases at V and 2 bases at J, with 15 bases between the two ends. CDR1 and CDR2 (germline): MNHEY, SVGAGI. The CDR3 is 16 residues long. The CDR3 is CASSYRYTGGNYGYTF. The CDR3 nucleotides read TGTGCCAGCAGTTACAGATACACCGGTGGGAACTATGGCTACACCTTC.

This chain uses TRBV28 with TRBJ1-2, with 9 bases fitting TRBD1. The CDR3 covers 14 residues. Trimming at V came to 2 bases and at J to 5 bases, leaving 3 bases not matched to a gene. Germline V gene sequence: CDR1 MDHEN, CDR2 SYDVKM. CDR3 in amino acids: CASSLVGTGYGYTF. The CDR3, as DNA: TGTGCCAGCAGTTTAGTCGGGACAGGGTATGGCTACACCTTC.

The chain employs TRBV19 and TRBJ2-1; 13 nucleotides line up with TRBD2. V shed 5 bases and J 9 bases; nucleotides not matched to a gene: 10. The CDR3 covers 16 residues. CDR1 and CDR2 from the germline V gene are LNHDA and SQIVND (reference sequence). The CDR3 nucleotides read TGTGCCAGTAGTTTTCAACTAGCGGGAGGGGGGACTGAGCAGTTCTTC. Its translation: CASSFQLAGGGTEQFF.

This chain links TRBV11-2 with TRBJ2-1; TRBD2 aligns across 11 bases. V trimming: 5 bases; J trimming: 7 bases; junction bases outside the gene matches: 7. CDR3 length: 15 amino acids. Germline CDR1 SGHAT, CDR2 FQNNGV. The DNA for the CDR3 is TGTGCCAGCAGCATTAGCGGGAGGGCGTCAAATGAGCAGTTCTTC. Residues: CASSISGRASNEQFF.

The chain joins TRBV28 to TRBJ1-2; no reliable D call. V was clipped by 3 bases and J by 0 bases, with 8 bases between them. The CDR3 length is 14 residues. The germline gives CDR1 MDHEN, CDR2 SYDVKM. CDR3 residues: CASSFFGTNYGYTF. The CDR3 nucleotides read TGTGCCAGCAGTTTCTTTGGGACTAACTATGGCTACACCTTC.

This clone was detected only a few times. This chain joins TRBV4-1 and TRBJ2-7; D is uncertain. The germline gives CDR1 MGHRA, CDR2 YSYEKL. The CDR3 has 14 residues. V was cut by 0 bases and J by 3 bases, with 9 bases left in between. CDR3 nucleotide sequence: TGCGCCAGCAGCCAAGATAGGCAAATCTACGAGCAGTACTTC. This translates into CASSQDRQIYEQYF.

The chain is built from TRBV20-1 and TRBJ2-7; D is perhaps TRBD2 (5 bases). This CDR3 has 11 amino acids. The germline V gene has CDR1 DFQATT and CDR2 SNEGSKA (reference sequence). CDR3 nucleotides: TGCAGGGTAACTAGAGACTACGAGCAGTACTTC. Amino acid sequence: CRVTRDYEQYF.

A few counts support this clone. This sequence joins TRBV18 and TRBJ2-7, with D perhaps TRBD2 (6 bases). Germline CDR1 KGHSH, CDR2 LQKENI. This CDR3 spans 15 amino acids. Trimming took 0 bases from V and 6 from J, leaving 15 bases between them. CDR3 sequence reads: CASSPPSLQGGEQYF. DNA of the CDR3: TGTGCCAGCTCACCACCATCACTCCAGGGAGGCGAGCAGTACTTC. The entire variable domain, with the rest obtained from reference TRBV18 and TRBJ2-7, is as follows: NAGVMQNPRHLVRRRGQEARLRCSPMKGHSHVYWYRQLPEEGLKFMVYLQKENIIDESGMPKERFSAEFPKEGPSILRIQQVVRGDSAAYFCASSPPSLQGGEQYFGPGTRLTVT.

This chain uses TRBV2 with TRBJ2-7, with 7 bases identical to TRBD2. V was clipped by 7 bases and J by 2 bases; unmatched bases: 11. CDR1 and CDR2 from the germline V gene are SNHLY and FYNNEI. This CDR3 spans 15 amino acids. The CDR3 DNA follows: TGTGCCAGCATCGAACCGGGGAGGGAGACCTACGAGCAGTACTTC. Its protein is CASIEPGRETYEQYF.

The V gene is TRBV4-3, the J gene TRBJ1-2, with D maybe TRBD1 (5 bases). The CDR3 has 17 residues. V was pared by 4 bases and J by 3 bases, with 21 bases between. The V gene's germline CDR1 is LGHNA and CDR2 YSLEER. The CDR3 is CASSPYQGVFLYYGYTF. CDR3 nucleotides: TGCGCCAGCAGCCCATACCAGGGTGTCTTTCTTTACTATGGCTACACCTTC.

The chain links TRBV25-1 to TRBJ2-1; 10 nucleotides line up with TRBD2. V lost 4 bases, J lost 8 bases, and 11 bases stayed unmatched. The CDR3 runs to 16 residues. Germline values: CDR1 MGHDK, CDR2 SYGVNS. CDR3 residues: CASSGFGSGRLDEQFF. CDR3 nucleotide sequence: TGTGCCAGCAGTGGTTTCGGTAGCGGGAGGTTGGATGAGCAGTTCTTC.

J is TRBJ2-7 and V is TRBV3-1 (or the pseudogene TRBV3-2); 7 nucleotides line up with TRBD1. J lost 5 bases, V lost 4 bases, and 11 bases had no gene match. Germline CDR1 and CDR2: LGHDT and YNNKEL (reference sequence). There are 15 residues in the CDR3. CDR3 coding DNA: TGTGCCAGCAGCCTCAAGAGGTACAGGGGCAACGAGCAGTACTTC. This sequence encodes CASSLKRYRGNEQYF.

This chain joins TRBV3-1 (or the pseudogene TRBV3-2) and TRBJ1-1, with D perhaps matching TRBD1 (5 bases). Trimming left V 0 bases short and J 7 bases short, with 9 bases between. Germline CDR1 LGHDT, CDR2 YNNKEL (reference sequence). This CDR3 comprises 13 residues. CDR3 DNA: TGTGCCAGCAGCCAAGATCGGGGCAGTGAAGCTTTCTTT. Amino acid sequence: CASSQDRGSEAFF.

V usage is TRBV7-2 and J usage is TRBJ2-7, with unresolved D. Germline V gives CDR1 SGHTA, CDR2 FQGNSA. The CDR3 spans 14 residues. V dropped 4 bases and J dropped 0 bases, with 10 bases sitting between them. The CDR3 spells CASSYARSSYEQYF. Written as DNA, the CDR3 is TGTGCCAGCAGCTACGCGAGGAGCTCCTACGAGCAGTACTTC.

The chain employs TRBV6-5 and TRBJ2-7; 8 positions match TRBD1. Germline trimming cut 8 bases from V and 1 base from J; bases unmatched to any gene: 7. The CDR3 consists of 14 residues. The V gene's germline CDR1 is MNHEY and CDR2 SVGAGI. The CDR3 reads CASVWTGSSYEQYF. CDR3 sequence (DNA): TGTGCCAGCGTTTGGACAGGGTCATCCTACGAGCAGTACTTC.

In its sample, this clone was seen many times. In the same sample, other DNA sequences code for this CDR3. This chain joins TRBV2 and TRBJ1-1; TRBD1 is a possible D gene (6 bases). This CDR3 spans 13 amino acids. Germline V gene data show CDR1 as SNHLY and CDR2 as FYNNEI. V dropped 6 bases and J dropped 1 base, with 9 bases sitting between them. This CDR3 is CASRQQGNTEAFF. CDR3 DNA: TGTGCCAGCAGGCAACAGGGGAACACTGAAGCTTTCTTT.

The chain carries TRBV29-1 and TRBJ1-1; D is undetermined. V lost 4 bases, J lost 0 bases, and 9 bases lay in between. Germline assignment: CDR1 SQVTM and CDR2 ANQGSEA. The CDR3 loop spans 13 amino acids. The CDR3 reads CSVGSRLNTEAFF. For the CDR3, the DNA is TGCAGCGTTGGTTCGAGGTTGAACACTGAAGCTTTCTTT.

This sequence joins TRBV11-2 and TRBJ2-7; D remains unclear. The V end was cut by 0 bases, the J end by 3 bases, with 18 bases between. The CDR3 length is 17 residues. CDR1 is SGHAT and CDR2 is FQNNGV in the germline V gene. The DNA of the CDR3 is TGTGCCAGCAGCTTAGATCGAGTTCGCGGCAGCCGCTACGAGCAGTACTTC. This translates into CASSLDRVRGSRYEQYF.

J is TRBJ2-3 and V is TRBV4-1; 9 nucleotides align to TRBD2. The germline CDR1 and CDR2 sequences are MGHRA and YSYEKL. After removal of 8 bases from V and 5 bases from J, the junction contained 14 bases not matched to a gene. The CDR3 covers 16 residues. CDR3 sequence reads: CASQREGGGAVDTQYF. The DNA of the CDR3 is TGCGCCAGCCAGAGAGAGGGCGGGGGGGCCGTAGATACGCAGTATTTT.